The source of this TCR beta chain is a study of spatial heterogeneity in lung cancer (dated by TCRdb to about 2019). Regarding the complete study: More beta-chain than alpha-chain transcripts were consistently detected, likely reflecting higher beta-chain transcript abundance. TCR repertoire features were related to nonsynonymous mutation counts determined by whole-exome sequencing of tumor tissue. Both alpha and beta chains were TCR-sequenced in samples taken at surgery, namely 220 tumor regions, roughly 64 matched nontumor lung samples and roughly 56 PBMC samples. In the raw uncorrected reads, each unique combination of TCR and UMI appeared on average more than ten times. TCR transcript counts in tumor regions correlated strongly with a T cell transcriptional module score from matched bulk RNA-seq. In non-small cell lung cancer, the study made a quantitative comparison of TCR alpha and beta repertoires among multiple tumor regions, matched nontumor lung and blood. Overall results and qualifications from the work: The number of expanded intratumoral alpha and beta TCRs correlated with the tumor nonsynonymous mutation count. Counts of ubiquitous and regional expanded TCRs were found to correlate with counts of ubiquitous and regional nonsynonymous mutations, respectively. Confirming at a functional level the hypothesis that regional TCRs recognize regional mutations was considered to require additional single-cell paired TCR alpha and beta sequencing. TCR-seq coverage of tumor T cells was estimated to be only roughly 7% for alpha chains and about 13% for beta chains.

The sample's time point, from its label and the paper: sample taken at primary tumor resection. The donors were 72 patients from the lung TRACERx cohort who had early-stage, untreated non-small cell lung cancer. Whole RNA extracted from tumor and nontumor lung tissue, or from cryopreserved PBMC samples, was used for TCR sequencing without cell sorting. A patient was chosen for TCR sequencing only when enough RNA was available from at least two tumor regions. Before being selected, tumor and adjacent nontumor lung specimens were reviewed by a lung pathologist. Library construction relied on 5' RACE. The sequencer was a NextSeq 500. In the TCR library protocol, a unique molecular identifier was attached to each TCR cDNA molecule so that PCR and sequencing errors could be corrected. For the original study's pipeline: TCR identification, UMI-based error correction and CDR3 extraction were performed with Decombinator tools. Expanded TCRs were defined as those above a frequency of 2 per 1,000, corresponding to the top 1% of the tumor frequency distribution. Expanded tumor TCRs statistically deemed absent (corrected P<0.05) from at least one tumor region were classed as regional, and all other expanded tumor TCRs were classed as ubiquitous. Each repertoire was subsampled 100 times to 5,000 TCRs, after which Renyi diversity was computed with the R vegan package. CDR3 similarity networks were built from amino acid triplet string-kernel similarity, connecting CDR3s with pairwise similarity above 0.82. TCRdb applied fastp at Q25 and MiXCR to the public reads, then kept only in-frame beta chains. Every CDR3 protein is listed once, alongside the most common genes and DNA of its rows. The authors' filters were not applied to this entry. Across this sample there are 9,100 or so distinct CDR3 sequences, with around 55% seen only once. The top ten clones comprise about 28% of the sample.

For this clonotype: This receptor's antigen is unknown. No base quality information exists; no much larger clone differs at one position. Little can be read into the size of this beta chain, an off-target read in a library designed for alpha chains.

CDR1 is given as SGHVS and CDR2 as FQNEAQ, both from the germline V gene. The CDR3 runs 15 amino acids, cysteine and phenylalanine included. Just CDR3 DNA is preserved here, 45 bases in frame from base 1. V lost 2 bases and J lost 0 bases; the stretch between them is 5 bases long. Recombination linked TRBV7-8 to TRBJ2-6, with the D segment identity uncertain. This sequence originates from a female donor with early-stage non-small cell lung cancer. Sequenced material: lung tumor tissue, taken at surgery. The CDR3 reads as follows: CASSLQRSGANVLTF. The nucleotide sequence reads TGTGCCAGCAGCTTACAGCGCTCTGGGGCCAACGTCCTGACTTTC.